The 6 T cell receptor beta chains below all came from one sample that was sequenced in a study of beta chain features in type 1 diabetes. Sequenced material consisted of expressed TCRB transcripts (all of the isolated RNA was reverse transcribed). Assay used: immunoSEQ multiplex PCR; TCRdb lists only in-frame clones, some missing. The repertoire has about 150,000 clones, about 51% of them found once; the top ten carry under 0.45%. Sequenced sample: Tregs from blood. Source of these receptors: a man aged 18 to 29 in good health.

This clone has more than one count but fewer than ten. The genes are TRBV28 and TRBJ2-4, with D possibly TRBD1 on 5 matching bases. Germline CDR1 MDHEN, CDR2 SYDVKM. There are 13 residues in the CDR3. V was pared by 5 bases and J by 8 bases, with 13 bases between. DNA for the CDR3: TGTGCCAGCAGTCCTGAGGACACGGACATTCAGTACTTC. The encoded protein is CASSPEDTDIQYF.

This clone was detected only a few times. The chain combines TRBV7-2 with TRBJ1-6; no clear D gene. Germline V gene sequence: CDR1 SGHTA, CDR2 FQGNSA. V was clipped by 3 bases and J by 10 bases, with 16 bases between them. The CDR3 totals 15 residues. The CDR3 is CASSLPGLRRSPLHF. DNA for the CDR3: TGTGCCAGCAGCTTGCCGGGTCTTCGTCGGTCACCCCTCCACTTT.

The V gene is TRBV7-2, the J gene TRBJ1-2; 11 positions match TRBD1. The CDR3 length is 16 residues. V was pared by 5 bases and J by 4 bases, with 9 bases of the junction left unmatched. Germline V gene data show CDR1 as SGHTA and CDR2 as FQGNSA. CDR3 sequence: CASSPPAGTGGYGYTF. CDR3 in DNA: TGTGCCAGCAGCCCCCCCGCCGGGACAGGGGGCTATGGCTACACCTTC.

This clone was seen a handful of times. This sequence joins TRBV7-2 and TRBJ2-7, with a tentative D call TRBD1 (6 bases). The CDR3 totals 13 residues. Germline CDR1 reads SGHTA; CDR2 reads FQGNSA. V was clipped by 5 bases and J by 2 bases, with 10 bases between them. CDR3 sequence (DNA): TGTGCCAGCAGCCACCGACAGGCCTACGAGCAGTACTTC. It yields the protein CASSHRQAYEQYF.

This chain connects TRBV7-2 to TRBJ2-6, with 7 bases fitting TRBD1. V lost 5 bases and J lost 4; bases outside the gene matches: 8. Germline V CDR1 and CDR2: SGHTA, FQGNSA. The CDR3 is 16 amino acids. Here the CDR3 reads CASSPEGGAGANVLTF. Written as DNA, the CDR3 is TGTGCCAGCAGCCCTGAAGGGGGCGCAGGGGCCAACGTCCTGACTTTC.

This chain links TRBV18 with TRBJ2-7; 8 bases align to TRBD1. With V trimmed by 6 bases and J by 6 bases, 16 bases remained unmatched. Per germline, CDR1 KGHSH and CDR2 LQKENI. This CDR3 has 16 residues. The CDR3 loop reads CASSNRTGFVLGEQYF. CDR3 nucleotide sequence: TGTGCCAGCTCCAATCGGACAGGGTTTGTATTAGGCGAGCAGTACTTC.